The clone carrying this TCR beta chain was found many times. The sample belongs to a study of blood T cells in healthy people across ages. Together with a sample-barcoded 5' primer, a J-beta primer mix was included in a second PCR lasting about 6 to 12 cycles. MiXCR, applied by TCRdb to the 5' RACE reads, yields one record per CDR3 protein. Here the sample spans about 700,000 distinct CDR3 sequences, 32% being singletons. This CDR3 has 17 residues. V was clipped by 3 bases and J by 0 bases; unmatched bases: 9. CDR1 and CDR2 from the germline V gene are SGHKS and YYEKEE (reference sequence). The source material was blood. This chain links TRBV5-5 with TRBJ2-4, with 7 bases matching TRBD1. The receptor was isolated from a woman over 75 in good health. CDR3 in amino acids: CASSSLQGTLAKNIQYF. CDR3 coding DNA: TGTGCCAGCAGCTCGTTACAGGGGACGCTAGCCAAAAACATTCAGTACTTC.